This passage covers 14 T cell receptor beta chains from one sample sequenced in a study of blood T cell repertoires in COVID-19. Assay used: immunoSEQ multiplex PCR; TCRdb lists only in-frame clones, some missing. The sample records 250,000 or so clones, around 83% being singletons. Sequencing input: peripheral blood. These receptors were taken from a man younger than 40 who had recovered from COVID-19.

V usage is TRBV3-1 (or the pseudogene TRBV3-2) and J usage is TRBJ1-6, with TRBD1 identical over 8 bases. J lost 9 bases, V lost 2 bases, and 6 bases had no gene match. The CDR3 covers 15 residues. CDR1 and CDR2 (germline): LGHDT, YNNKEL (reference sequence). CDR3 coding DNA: TGTGCCAGCAGCCAAATTTCAGGGGGCGTTTCACCCCTCCACTTT. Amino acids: CASSQISGGVSPLHF.

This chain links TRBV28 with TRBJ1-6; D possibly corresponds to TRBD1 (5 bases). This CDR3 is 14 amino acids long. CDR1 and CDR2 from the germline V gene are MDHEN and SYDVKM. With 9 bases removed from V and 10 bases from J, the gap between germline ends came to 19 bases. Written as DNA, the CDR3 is TGTGCCAGTAACACCCACGGGGGTAAGTCACCCCTCCACTTT. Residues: CASNTHGGKSPLHF.

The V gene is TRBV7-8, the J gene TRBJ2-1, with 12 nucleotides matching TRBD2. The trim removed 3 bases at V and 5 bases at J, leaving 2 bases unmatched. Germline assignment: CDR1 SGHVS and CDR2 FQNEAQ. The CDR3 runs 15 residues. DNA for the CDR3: TGTGCCAGCAGCTTTCTAGCGGGGGGGCACAATGAGCAGTTCTTC. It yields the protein CASSFLAGGHNEQFF.

The CDR3 region is CASSLSRPPYEQYF. As DNA, the CDR3 is TGTGCCAGCAGCTTAAGCAGGCCCCCCTACGAGCAGTACTTC. The chain recombines TRBV7-6 with TRBJ2-7; D call uncertain. CDR3 length: 14 amino acids. The germline V gene encodes CDR1 SGHVS and CDR2 FNYEAQ. V lost 2 bases, J lost 2 bases, and 10 bases lay in between.

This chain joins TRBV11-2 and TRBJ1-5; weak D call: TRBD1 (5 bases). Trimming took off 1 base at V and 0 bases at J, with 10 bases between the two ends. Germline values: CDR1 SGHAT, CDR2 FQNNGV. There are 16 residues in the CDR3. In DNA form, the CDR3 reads TGTGCCAGCAGCTTAGGGCCCCAGGGTAGCAATCAGCCCCAGCATTTT. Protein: CASSLGPQGSNQPQHF.

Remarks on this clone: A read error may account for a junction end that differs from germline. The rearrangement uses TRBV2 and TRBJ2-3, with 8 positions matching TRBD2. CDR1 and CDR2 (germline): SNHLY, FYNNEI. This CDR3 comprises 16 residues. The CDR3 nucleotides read TGTGCCAGCAGGGAAGGGACTAGGGGATGGGGGGATACGCAGTATTTT. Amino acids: CASREGTRGWGDTQYF.

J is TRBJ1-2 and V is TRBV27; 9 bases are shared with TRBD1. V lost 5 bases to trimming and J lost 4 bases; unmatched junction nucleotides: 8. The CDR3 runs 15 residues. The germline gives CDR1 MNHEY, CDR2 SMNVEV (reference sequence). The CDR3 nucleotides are TGTGCCAGCAGTAAAAAGGGACAGGGTAGCTATGGCTACACCTTC. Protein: CASSKKGQGSYGYTF.

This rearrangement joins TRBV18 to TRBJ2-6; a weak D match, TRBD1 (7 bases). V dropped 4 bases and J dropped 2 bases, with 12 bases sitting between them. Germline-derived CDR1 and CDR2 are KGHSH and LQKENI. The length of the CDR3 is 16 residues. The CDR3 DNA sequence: TGTGCCAGCTCACAGGAGGGGGCCGCTGGGGCCAACGTCCTGACTTTC. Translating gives CASSQEGAAGANVLTF.

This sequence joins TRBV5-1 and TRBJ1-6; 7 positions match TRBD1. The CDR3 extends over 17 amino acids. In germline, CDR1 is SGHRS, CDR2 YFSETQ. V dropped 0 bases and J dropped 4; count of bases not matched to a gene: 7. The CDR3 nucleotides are TGCGCCAGCAGCTTGGATCGACAGGGTCTGTATAATTCACCCCTCCACTTT. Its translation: CASSLDRQGLYNSPLHF.

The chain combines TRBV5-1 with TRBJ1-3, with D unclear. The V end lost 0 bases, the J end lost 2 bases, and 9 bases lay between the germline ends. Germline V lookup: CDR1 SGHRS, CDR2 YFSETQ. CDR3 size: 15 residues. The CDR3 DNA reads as TGCGCCAGCAGCTTGGCCGGGGTTACTGGAAACACCATATATTTT. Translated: CASSLAGVTGNTIYF.

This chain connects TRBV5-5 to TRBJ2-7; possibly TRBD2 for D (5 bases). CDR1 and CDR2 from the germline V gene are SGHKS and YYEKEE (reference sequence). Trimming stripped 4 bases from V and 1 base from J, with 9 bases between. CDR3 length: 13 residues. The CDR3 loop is CASSQSGSYEQYF. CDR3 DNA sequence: TGTGCCAGCAGCCAGAGCGGATCCTACGAGCAGTACTTC.

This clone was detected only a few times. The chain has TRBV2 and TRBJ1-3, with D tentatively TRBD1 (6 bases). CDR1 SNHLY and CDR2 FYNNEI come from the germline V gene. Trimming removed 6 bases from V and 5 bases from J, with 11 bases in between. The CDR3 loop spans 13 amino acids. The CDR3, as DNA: TGTGCCAGCAGGTCGGACAGCCGAAACACCATATATTTT. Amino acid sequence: CASRSDSRNTIYF. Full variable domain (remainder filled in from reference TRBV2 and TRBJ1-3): EPEVTQTPSHQVTQMGQEVILRCVPISNHLYFYWYRQILGQKVEFLVSFYNNEISEKSEIFDDQFSVERPDGSNFTLKIRSTKLEDSAMYFCASRSDSRNTIYFGEGSWLTVV.

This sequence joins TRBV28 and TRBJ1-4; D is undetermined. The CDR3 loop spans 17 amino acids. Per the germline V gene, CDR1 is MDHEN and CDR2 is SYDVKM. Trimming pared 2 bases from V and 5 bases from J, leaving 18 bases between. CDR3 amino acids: CASSLPVLWGENEKLFF. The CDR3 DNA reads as TGTGCCAGCAGTTTACCCGTCTTGTGGGGAGAAAATGAAAAACTGTTTTTT.

CDR3 sequence reads: CASSPMENYNSPLHF. CDR3 nucleotides: TGTGCCAGCTCACCAATGGAGAACTATAATTCACCCCTCCACTTT. V is TRBV18 and J is TRBJ1-6; D not resolved. Trimming shortened V by 2 bases and J by 3 bases, and 8 bases separated the two germline ends. Germline V gene sequence: CDR1 KGHSH, CDR2 LQKENI. This CDR3 is built from 15 residues.